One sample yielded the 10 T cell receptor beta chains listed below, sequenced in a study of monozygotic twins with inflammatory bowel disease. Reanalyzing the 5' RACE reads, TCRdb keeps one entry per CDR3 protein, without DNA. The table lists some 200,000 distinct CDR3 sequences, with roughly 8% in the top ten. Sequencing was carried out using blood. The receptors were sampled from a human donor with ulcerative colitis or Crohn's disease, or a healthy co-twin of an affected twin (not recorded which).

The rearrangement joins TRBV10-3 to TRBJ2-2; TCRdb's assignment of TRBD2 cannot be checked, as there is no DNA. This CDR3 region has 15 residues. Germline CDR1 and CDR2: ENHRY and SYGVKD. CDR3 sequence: CAISAGLAATGELFF.

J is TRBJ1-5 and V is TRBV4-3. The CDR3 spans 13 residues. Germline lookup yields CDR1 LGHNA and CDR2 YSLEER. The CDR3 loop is CASSQGWDQPQHF.

CDR3 region: CASSFRDRPYGYTF. The chain employs TRBV7-9 and TRBJ1-2; the TRBD1 assignment by TCRdb is unverifiable without DNA. Germline V gene data show CDR1 as SEHNR and CDR2 as FQNEAQ (reference sequence). The CDR3 has 14 amino acids.

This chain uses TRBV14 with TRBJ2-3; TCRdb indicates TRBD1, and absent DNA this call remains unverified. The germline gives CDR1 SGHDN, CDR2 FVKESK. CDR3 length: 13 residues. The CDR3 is CASSQDPGVTQYF.

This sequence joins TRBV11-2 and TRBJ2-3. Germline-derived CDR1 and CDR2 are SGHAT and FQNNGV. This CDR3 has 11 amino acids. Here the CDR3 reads CASSSFDAQYF.

This chain's CDR3 is CASSPLGLAKSDTQYF. The V and J genes are TRBV6-2 or TRBV6-3 and TRBJ2-3; TCRdb's assignment of TRBD2 cannot be checked, as there is no DNA. The CDR3 sequence is 16 residues long. Germline V gene data show CDR1 as MNHEY and CDR2 as SVGEGT.

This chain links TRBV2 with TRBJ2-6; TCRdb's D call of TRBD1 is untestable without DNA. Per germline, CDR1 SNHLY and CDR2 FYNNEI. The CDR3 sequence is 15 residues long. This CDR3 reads CASSEEGTGANVLTF.

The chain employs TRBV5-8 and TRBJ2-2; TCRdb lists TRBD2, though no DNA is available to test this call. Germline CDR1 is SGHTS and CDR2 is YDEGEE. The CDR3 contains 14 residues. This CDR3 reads CASSLDPRAGELFF.

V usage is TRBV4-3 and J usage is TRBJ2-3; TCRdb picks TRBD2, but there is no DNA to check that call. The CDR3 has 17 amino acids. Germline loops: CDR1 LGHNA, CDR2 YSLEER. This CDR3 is CASSPQGGLGSTDTQYF.

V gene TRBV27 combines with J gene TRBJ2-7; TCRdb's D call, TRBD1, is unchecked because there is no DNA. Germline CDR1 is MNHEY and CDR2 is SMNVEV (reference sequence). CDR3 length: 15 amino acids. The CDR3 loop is CASSSPGQGSYEQYF.